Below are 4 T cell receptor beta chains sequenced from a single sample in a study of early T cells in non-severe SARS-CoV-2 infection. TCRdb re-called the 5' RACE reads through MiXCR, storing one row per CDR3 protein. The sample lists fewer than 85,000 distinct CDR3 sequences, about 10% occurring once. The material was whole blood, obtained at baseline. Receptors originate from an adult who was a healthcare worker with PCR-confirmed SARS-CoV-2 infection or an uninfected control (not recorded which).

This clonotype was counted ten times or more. The CDR3 coding sequence is TGTGCCAGCAGGCGCCGCTCTGGGGCCAACGTCCTGACTTTC. Translated, it gives CASRRRSGANVLTF. The chain is built from TRBV6-1 and TRBJ2-6; D remains unclear. The length of the CDR3 is 14 residues. Germline lookup yields CDR1 MNHNS and CDR2 SASEGT. Trimming took 6 bases from V and 0 from J, leaving 6 bases between them.

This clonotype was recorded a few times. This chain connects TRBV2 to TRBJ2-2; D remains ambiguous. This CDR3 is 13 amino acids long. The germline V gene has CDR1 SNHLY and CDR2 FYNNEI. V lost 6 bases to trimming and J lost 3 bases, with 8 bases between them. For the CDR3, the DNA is TGTGCCAGCAGGGGGAAGCACACCGGGGAGCTGTTTTTT. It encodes CASRGKHTGELFF.

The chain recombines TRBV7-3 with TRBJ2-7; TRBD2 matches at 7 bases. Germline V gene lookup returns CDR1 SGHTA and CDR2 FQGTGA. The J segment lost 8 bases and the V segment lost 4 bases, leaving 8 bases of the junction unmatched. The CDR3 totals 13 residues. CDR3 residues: CASSSLTGGKQYF. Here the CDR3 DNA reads TGTGCCAGCAGCTCATTGACGGGGGGTAAGCAGTACTTC. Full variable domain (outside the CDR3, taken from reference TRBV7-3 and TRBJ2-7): GAGVSQTPSNKVTEKGKYVELRCDPISGHTALYWYRQSLGQGPEFLIYFQGTGAADDSGLPNDRFFAVRPEGSVSTLKIQRTERGDSAVYLCASSSLTGGKQYFGPGTRLTVT.

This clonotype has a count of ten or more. CDR3 amino acids: CSAGEGQGAAYEQYF. In DNA form, the CDR3 reads TGCAGTGCGGGGGAGGGACAGGGCGCTGCCTACGAGCAGTACTTC. The chain carries TRBV20-1 and TRBJ2-7; 9 bases are shared with TRBD1. Looked up from germline, CDR1 is DFQATT and CDR2 is SNEGSKA (reference sequence). J was trimmed by 2 bases and V by 6 bases; bases with no gene match: 11. The CDR3 runs to 15 residues.